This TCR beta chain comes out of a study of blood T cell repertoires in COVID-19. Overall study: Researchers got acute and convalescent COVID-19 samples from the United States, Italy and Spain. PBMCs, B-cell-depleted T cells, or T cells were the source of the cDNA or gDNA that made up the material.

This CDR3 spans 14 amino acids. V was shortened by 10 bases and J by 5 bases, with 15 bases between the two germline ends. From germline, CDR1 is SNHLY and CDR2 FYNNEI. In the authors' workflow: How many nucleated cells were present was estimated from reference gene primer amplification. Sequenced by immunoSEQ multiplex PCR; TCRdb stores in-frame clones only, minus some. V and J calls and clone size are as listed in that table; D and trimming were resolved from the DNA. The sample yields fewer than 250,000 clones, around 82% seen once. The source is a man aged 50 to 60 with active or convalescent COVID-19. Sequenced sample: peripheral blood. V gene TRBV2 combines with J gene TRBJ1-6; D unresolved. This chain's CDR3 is CATTVDGDNSPLHF. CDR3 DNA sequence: TGTGCCACCACCGTAGACGGAGATAATTCACCCCTCCACTTT.